This T cell receptor beta chain was captured in a study of T-cell reconstitution after alpha-beta-depleted transplantation in children. Study observations and caveats: Alpha-beta T cells about two months after transplant reportedly derived from several hundred expanded graft clones. Newly produced T cells mostly accounted for T-cell counts and diversity one year post-transplant.

There are a few counts of this clonotype. What it recognizes is unknown. Unique molecular identifiers were used to barcode this TCRbeta library. One entry per CDR3 protein, called by TCRdb with MiXCR from the PCR reads. The sample includes 200,000 or so distinct CDR3 sequences, about 8.2% of them seen just once. The CDR3 is made up of 15 amino acids. V was shortened by 0 bases and J by 4 bases, with 13 bases between the two germline ends. CDR1 SGHRS and CDR2 YFSETQ come from the germline V gene. The V and J genes are TRBV5-1 and TRBJ1-2, with D uncertain. The receptor comes from a male patient between 2 and 10 years old who had a stem cell transplant for acute myeloid leukemia, so the T cells may come from the graft donor. Sequenced material: PBMCs, mostly from graft donor cells, taken 360 days after TCRalphabeta/CD19-depleted stem cell transplant. CDR3 in amino acids: CASSLVGPQIYGYTF. CDR3 nucleotides: TGCGCCAGCAGCTTGGTTGGACCGCAGATCTATGGCTACACCTTC.